This TCR beta chain was profiled in a study of PD-1 blockade in classical Hodgkin lymphoma. Findings and limits, study-wide: CD8+ TCR diversity did not rise significantly by C4D1, unlike CD4+. Newly diagnosed patients and complete responders had comparable diversity at baseline. Exclusion was the outcome for patients who began nivolumab under 1 year after ASCT.

Concerning this clone itself: Antigen specificity is unknown.

V lost 6 bases, J lost 3 bases, and 2 bases stayed unmatched. This CDR3 is 12 amino acids long. Germline V gene data show CDR1 as MNHNS and CDR2 as SASEGT. Using immunoSEQ multiplex PCR, the repertoire was profiled, and TCRdb retains in-frame clones only, with some absent. The sample yields 40,000 to 50,000 clones, approximately 78% seen once. The patients all showed relapse after autologous stem cell transplantation, while their brentuximab vedotin exposure varied. When best responses were assessed, they were complete response, partial response or progressive disease. The specimen was peripheral blood mononuclear cells (PBMCs), collected at baseline. V is TRBV6-1 and J is TRBJ2-7; 7 positions match TRBD1. The TCR comes from a human donor with classical Hodgkin lymphoma. CDR3: CASRDRLYEQYF. Written as DNA, the CDR3 is TGTGCCAGCAGGGACAGGCTCTACGAGCAGTACTTC.